One and the same sample provided the 31 T cell receptor beta chains below, sequenced in a study of regulatory T cells in long-lasting Graves disease. Indicated time point: newly diagnosed GD, antithyroid drugs for less than 3 months. Construction of the TCR library relied on RNA isolated from PBMCs. The TCR beta library used iRepertoire HTBI primers with Arm-PCR amplification of CDR3. MiXCR, run by TCRdb on the multiplex PCR reads, gives a single entry per CDR3 protein. The sample yields around 400,000 distinct CDR3 sequences, around 15% seen once. The sequences come from peripheral blood mononuclear cells (PBMCs), collected at new diagnosis, from a patient treated with antithyroid drugs. The receptor source for this set is a female donor with Graves disease.

As concerns this clonotype: A much larger clone lies one base from this, so it may be a read error. The chain has TRBV12-3 or TRBV12-4 and TRBJ1-6; 8 nucleotides agree with TRBD1. With 3 bases clipped from V and 3 bases from J, the junction kept 7 bases outside the gene matches. The CDR3 covers 17 residues. This CDR3 is CASSFRSGTGYNSPLHF. The CDR3 coding sequence is TGTGCCAGCAGTTTTCGATCCGGGACAGGCTATAATTCACCCCTCCACTTT.

V and J are TRBV20-1 and TRBJ1-3, with TRBD1 matching 11 bases. After removal of 1 base from V and 4 bases from J, the junction contained 12 bases not matched to a gene. Looked up from germline, CDR1 is DFQATT and CDR2 is SNEGSKA (reference sequence). The length of the CDR3 is 18 residues. For the CDR3, the DNA is TGCAGTGCTAGAGGCCGACCGGGACAGGGGGTGAACGGAAACACCATATATTTT. Translating it yields CSARGRPGQGVNGNTIYF.

This clonotype appeared a few times. A junction boundary mismatches the germline segment, possibly from a read error. V is TRBV6-2 or TRBV6-3 and J is TRBJ2-7, with TRBD1 identical over 9 bases. The CDR3 contains 16 residues. The germline V gene encodes CDR1 MNHEY and CDR2 SVGEGT. CDR3: CASSCDPGQGSYERYF. DNA of the CDR3: TGTGCCAGCAGTTGCGACCCGGGACAGGGATCCTACGAGCGGTACTTC.

The chain combines TRBV2 with TRBJ2-5, with a possible D match to TRBD2 (6 bases). The CDR3 has 15 residues. Germline values: CDR1 SNHLY, CDR2 FYNNEI. With 1 base removed from V and 5 bases from J, the gap between germline ends came to 14 bases. The CDR3, as DNA: TGTGCCAGCAGTGAAGGGCTGGCGGGGCGGGAGACCCAGTACTTC. It is translated as CASSEGLAGRETQYF.

This clonotype showed up just a few times. Compared with germline, one end of the junction differs, possibly owing to a read error. J is TRBJ1-1 and V is TRBV7-2, with D perhaps TRBD1 (6 bases). Per germline, CDR1 SGHTA and CDR2 FQGNSA. This CDR3 has 14 amino acids. CDR3 bases: TGTGCCAACAGCCAACAGGGCTGGGACACTGAAGCTTTCTTT. The encoded protein is CANSQQGWDTEAFF.

This clonotype occurred many times. The CDR3 DNA reads TGCGCCAGCAGTTTCCGCCCCGGGACAGGGTTATGGAACACTGAAGCTTTCTTT. This sequence encodes CASSFRPGTGLWNTEAFF. The chain links TRBV5-1 to TRBJ1-1, with 9 bases fitting TRBD1. CDR1 and CDR2 from the germline V gene are SGHRS and YFSETQ. The J segment lost 1 base and the V segment lost 5 bases, leaving 15 bases of the junction unmatched. This CDR3 is built from 18 residues.

Many counts were recorded for this clonotype. The CDR3 protein is CASIPSGPSDNSPLHF. The CDR3 nucleotides read TGTGCCAGCATCCCCTCAGGTCCTTCCGATAATTCACCCCTCCACTTT. The chain carries TRBV7-9 and TRBJ1-6, with D uncertain. CDR1 is SEHNR and CDR2 is FQNEAQ in the germline V gene (reference sequence). V lost 7 bases, J lost 5 bases, and 18 bases lay in between. The CDR3 is 16 residues long.

The CDR3 nucleotides read TGTGCCAGCAGCCGACAGGGACCGCGCTACAATGAGCAGTTCTTC. It codes for CASSRQGPRYNEQFF. The chain joins TRBV27 to TRBJ2-1; TRBD1 agrees at 7 bases. The CDR3 is 15 amino acids. V was pared by 6 bases and J by 3 bases, with 8 bases of the junction left unmatched. The germline V gene encodes CDR1 MNHEY and CDR2 SMNVEV (reference sequence).

The gene calls are TRBV12-3 or TRBV12-4 and TRBJ1-4; D call uncertain. The CDR3 spans 14 residues. Trimming left V 3 bases short and J 8 bases short, with 13 bases between. CDR3 nucleotides: TGTGCCAGCAGTTTTTCCGGACCCTCAGAAAAACTGTTTTTT. Residues: CASSFSGPSEKLFF.

Comment on this clonotype: A read error is possible here, since a much larger clone lies one base away. V is TRBV7-9 and J is TRBJ1-2; D is ambiguous. In germline, CDR1 is SEHNR, CDR2 FQNEAQ (reference sequence). The CDR3 contains 14 residues. The CDR3 region is CASSPMSRNYGHTF. The CDR3 DNA is TGTGCCAGCAGCCCGATGAGCAGGAACTATGGCCACACCTTC. Full variable domain (outside the CDR3, taken from reference TRBV7-9 and TRBJ1-2): DTGVSQNPRHKITKRGQNVTFRCDPISEHNRLYWYRQTLGQGPEFLTYFQNEAQLEKSRLLSDRFSAERPKGSFSTLEIQRTEQGDSAMYLCASSPMSRNYGHTFGSGTRLTVV.

This clonotype occurred many times. The chain joins TRBV13 to TRBJ1-1; TRBD1 matches 7 bases. The CDR3 covers 13 residues. The junction had 5 bases not matched to a gene; V was cut back by 4 bases and J by 6 bases. Germline lookup yields CDR1 PRHDT and CDR2 FYEKMQ (reference sequence). The CDR3 nucleotides read TGTGCCAGCAGCTCAAGACAGGGTTCTGAAGCTTTCTTT. It encodes CASSSRQGSEAFF.

This clonotype was picked up many times. This chain joins TRBV6-5 and TRBJ1-2; no definite D call. There are 13 residues in the CDR3. V shed 4 bases and J shed 1 base, with 7 bases lying between them. Germline loops: CDR1 MNHEY, CDR2 SVGAGI. CDR3 in DNA: TGTGCCAGCAGTTCCTCGAATAACTATGGCTACACCTTC. Translation gives CASSSSNNYGYTF.

V is TRBV10-3 and J is TRBJ2-3; TRBD2 aligns across 7 bases. V lost 2 bases and J lost 0; bases outside the gene matches: 8. This CDR3 contains 17 residues. The V gene's germline CDR1 is ENHRY and CDR2 SYGVKD. CDR3 protein: CAISEGSLALSTDTQYF. CDR3 bases: TGTGCCATCAGTGAGGGGTCACTAGCGCTAAGCACAGATACGCAGTATTTT.

This clonotype was recorded a few times. The chain links TRBV6-5 to TRBJ2-2; a possible D gene is TRBD2 (5 bases). V was cut by 1 base and J by 5 bases, with 11 bases left in between. Per the germline V gene, CDR1 is MNHEY and CDR2 is SVGAGI. The CDR3 is 15 residues long. The DNA of the CDR3 is TGTGCCAGCAGTTACTTGCAGGCGGGTACCGGGGAGCTGTTTTTT. The encoded protein is CASSYLQAGTGELFF.

This clonotype was picked up a small number of times. This CDR3 reads CSVVGDNYGYTF. The DNA for the CDR3 is TGCAGCGTTGTGGGGGACAACTATGGCTACACCTTC. The chain carries TRBV29-1 and TRBJ1-2, with D perhaps TRBD1 (5 bases). V was shortened by 4 bases and J by 2 bases, with 8 bases between the two germline ends. CDR1 SQVTM and CDR2 ANQGSEA come from the germline V gene. CDR3 length equals 12 residues.

This clonotype was seen at least ten times. A read error may account for a junction end that differs from germline. The rearrangement uses TRBV2 and TRBJ2-1; 8 positions agree with TRBD2. The CDR3 runs 11 residues. Germline CDR1 is SNHLY and CDR2 is FYNNEI. In DNA, the CDR3 is TGTGCCAGCAGTCGGGGACTAGACGGGATCTTC. Residues: CASSRGLDGIF.

With respect to this clonotype: This could be a read error, since a much larger clone is one nucleotide away. The V gene is TRBV20-1, the J gene TRBJ2-1; TRBD2 matches 8 bases. CDR3 size: 17 residues. Germline V gene lookup returns CDR1 DFQATT and CDR2 SNEGSKA (reference sequence). Here the CDR3 reads CSAGDPGGGPPSNEQFF. In nucleotides, the CDR3 is TGCAGTGCTGGAGATCCTGGCGGGGGGCCCCCATCGAATGAGCAGTTCTTC.

The rearrangement links TRBV19 to TRBJ1-1, with 8 bases identical to TRBD1. From germline, CDR1 is LNHDA and CDR2 SQIVND (reference sequence). CDR3 length: 14 amino acids. With 6 bases clipped from V and 11 bases from J, the junction kept 14 bases outside the gene matches. Here the CDR3 reads CASSLTGDNRLAFF. CDR3 nucleotide sequence: TGTGCCAGTAGCTTGACAGGGGATAACAGGTTGGCTTTCTTT.

This clonotype was counted many times. This rearrangement joins TRBV7-9 to TRBJ1-1, with D tentatively TRBD1 (6 bases). The CDR3 runs to 13 residues. Germline V gene data show CDR1 as SEHNR and CDR2 as FQNEAQ (reference sequence). V was cut by 6 bases and J by 1 base, with 9 bases left in between. The CDR3 reads CASRDRQNTEAFF. The CDR3 region has the DNA TGTGCCAGCAGGGACAGACAGAACACTGAAGCTTTCTTT.

This clonotype was seen many times. The chain uses TRBV7-9 and TRBJ2-3, with 12 nucleotides matching TRBD2. This CDR3 spans 16 amino acids. The V segment lost 2 bases and the J segment 2 bases; nucleotides outside the gene matches: 2. Germline CDR1 is SEHNR and CDR2 is FQNEAQ (reference sequence). CDR3 bases: TGTGCCAGCAGCTTACTAGCGGGGGGGACCACAGATACGCAGTATTTT. It codes for CASSLLAGGTTDTQYF.

The V gene is TRBV7-2, the J gene TRBJ2-2; 13 bases align to TRBD2. CDR3 length: 15 amino acids. Germline lookup yields CDR1 SGHTA and CDR2 FQGNSA. The J segment lost 4 bases and the V segment lost 8 bases, leaving 4 bases of the junction unmatched. This chain's CDR3 is CASRTSGSLTGELFF. CDR3 DNA sequence: TGTGCCAGCCGGACTAGCGGGAGTCTCACCGGGGAGCTGTTTTTT.

This rearrangement joins TRBV29-1 to TRBJ2-1, with 8 bases aligning to TRBD2. After removal of 4 bases from V and 9 bases from J, the junction contained 11 bases not matched to a gene. The germline gives CDR1 SQVTM, CDR2 ANQGSEA. The CDR3 has 14 amino acids. CDR3 residues: CSVVGTRLRGEQFF. In DNA form, the CDR3 reads TGCAGCGTTGTGGGGACTAGGCTGAGGGGTGAGCAGTTCTTC.

The table lists this clonotype with many counts. The chain uses TRBV7-8 and TRBJ2-5; 9 positions agree with TRBD1. The CDR3 runs 15 residues. Germline loops: CDR1 SGHVS, CDR2 FQNEAQ. With 3 bases clipped from V and 3 bases from J, the junction kept 5 bases outside the gene matches. CDR3 loop: CASSLGQGLEETQYF. For the CDR3, the DNA is TGTGCCAGCAGCTTGGGACAGGGCCTTGAAGAGACCCAGTACTTC.

At least ten counts were recorded for this clonotype. J is TRBJ2-3 and V is TRBV7-9, with D perhaps TRBD2 (6 bases). The CDR3 is made up of 15 amino acids. V shed 5 bases and J shed 8 bases, with 20 bases lying between them. Per germline, CDR1 SEHNR and CDR2 FQNEAQ (reference sequence). CDR3 protein: CASSPRDFGPLTQYF. DNA of the CDR3: TGTGCCAGCAGCCCAAGGGACTTCGGTCCTCTTACGCAGTATTTT.

This clonotype was detected ten times or more. The chain has TRBV12-3 or TRBV12-4 and TRBJ1-5; D may be TRBD1 (6 bases). Between the trimmed V and J ends, which lost 5 bases and 0 bases, there was a span of 14 bases. The CDR3 is 16 amino acids. CDR3 in DNA: TGTGCCAGCAGTCGAGGGGGAGACTATAGCAATCAGCCCCAGCATTTT. Translation gives CASSRGGDYSNQPQHF.

This clonotype was picked up a small number of times. A much larger clonotype is one base distant, so this may be a read error. This chain links TRBV7-2 with TRBJ1-4; perhaps TRBD1 as D (5 bases). CDR3 size: 14 residues. Germline-derived CDR1 and CDR2 are SGHTA and FQGNSA. The CDR3 region has the DNA TGTGCCTGCAGACCTTACCACAGGTCGGAAAAACTGTTTTTT. It codes for CACRPYHRSEKLFF.

The chain recombines TRBV19 with TRBJ2-1; TRBD1 matches 9 bases. CDR1 is LNHDA, CDR2 SQIVND, per germline (reference sequence). The trim removed 7 bases at V and 10 bases at J, leaving 14 bases unmatched. The CDR3 has 15 amino acids. CDR3 sequence: CASTRTGDLVGEQFF. Here the CDR3 DNA reads TGTGCCAGTACACGGACAGGGGATCTCGTGGGAGAGCAGTTCTTC.

This clonotype was counted at least ten times. The chain has TRBV30 and TRBJ1-2; weak D call: TRBD1 (5 bases). Looked up from germline, CDR1 is GTSNPN and CDR2 is SVGIG (reference sequence). V was trimmed by 5 bases and J by 5 bases, leaving 12 bases between them. CDR3 size: 12 residues. The CDR3 protein is CAWSRGGYGYTF. The CDR3 region has the DNA TGTGCCTGGTCGCGGGGCGGTTATGGCTACACCTTC.

In its sample, this clonotype was seen many times. J is TRBJ2-7 and V is TRBV12-3 or TRBV12-4; D remains unclear. V lost 5 bases and J lost 1, with 9 bases in between. The CDR3 length is 13 residues. Here the CDR3 DNA reads TGTGCCAGCAGTGGAAGCGTGTCCTACGAGCAGTACTTC. Translation gives CASSGSVSYEQYF.

The chain recombines TRBV27 with TRBJ2-4, with D tentatively TRBD1 (7 bases). CDR1 is MNHEY, CDR2 SMNVEV, per germline (reference sequence). The length of the CDR3 is 14 residues. V was shortened by 5 bases and J by 3 bases, with 11 bases between the two germline ends. The CDR3 DNA is TGTGCCAGCAGTCGGAGGGACAGCAAAAACATTCAGTACTTC. Amino acids: CASSRRDSKNIQYF.

In this sample, this clonotype turned up many times. This rearrangement joins TRBV20-1 to TRBJ2-7; D is possibly TRBD1 or TRBD2 (6 bases each). Germline CDR1 reads DFQATT; CDR2 reads SNEGSKA (reference sequence). The CDR3 is 13 residues long. The V end lost 4 bases, the J end lost 6 bases, and 16 bases lay between the germline ends. CDR3 DNA: TGCAGTGCTAAGGGGGGCCGTCCGAGCGAGCAGTACTTC. This codes for CSAKGGRPSEQYF.